One and the same sample provided the 24 T cell receptor beta chains below, sequenced in a study of beta chain features in type 1 diabetes. Study findings and constraints: In all four CD4+ subsets, TCRB CDR3 length was significantly, moderately reduced in type 1 diabetes.

Every bit of the isolated RNA underwent reverse transcription, so sequencing read expressed TCRB transcripts. Repertoires were generated with immunoSEQ multiplex PCR, while TCRdb's copy carries only in-frame clones and drops some. The data show 250,000 to 300,000 clones, roughly 25% seen once. No antigen is known for these receptors. Sequenced material: naive CD4+ T cells from blood. Source of these receptors: a woman aged 25 to 39 with type 1 diabetes.

The rearrangement uses TRBV7-9 and TRBJ1-5, with a possible D match to TRBD1 (6 bases). Germline V gene sequence: CDR1 SEHNR, CDR2 FQNEAQ (reference sequence). The ends were cut back, 5 bases at V and 3 bases at J, with 11 bases in the middle. The CDR3 runs 14 residues. The CDR3 DNA is TGTGCCAGCAGCGACGGACAGATCAATCAGCCCCAGCATTTT. Protein product: CASSDGQINQPQHF.

The chain uses TRBV2 and TRBJ2-3, with TRBD1 identical over 11 bases. V lost 11 bases, J lost 2 bases, and 3 bases stayed unmatched. Looked up from germline, CDR1 is SNHLY and CDR2 is FYNNEI. This CDR3 contains 13 residues. CDR3 sequence: CAGTGGPTDTQYF. In nucleotides, the CDR3 is TGTGCCGGGACAGGGGGACCCACAGATACGCAGTATTTT.

V usage is TRBV28 and J usage is TRBJ2-7; 10 bases line up with TRBD2. Germline V lookup: CDR1 MDHEN, CDR2 SYDVKM. J lost 3 bases, V lost 5 bases, and 4 bases had no gene match. The CDR3 totals 14 residues. CDR3 region: CASSQTSGDYEQYF. Here the CDR3 DNA reads TGTGCCAGCAGTCAAACTAGCGGGGACTACGAGCAGTACTTC.

This clone has only a few counts. The chain joins TRBV7-3 to TRBJ1-2; D not certain. CDR1 is SGHTA and CDR2 is FQGTGA in the germline V gene. V lost 5 bases to trimming and J lost 1 base, with 11 bases between them. The CDR3 extends over 14 amino acids. CDR3 amino acids: CASSGIGDNYGYTF. The DNA for the CDR3 is TGTGCCAGCAGCGGCATAGGAGATAACTATGGCTACACCTTC.

This clone was counted a few times. This chain links TRBV25-1 with TRBJ2-1, with D possibly being TRBD1 (5 bases). CDR1 is MGHDK, CDR2 SYGVNS, per germline. This CDR3 is built from 15 residues. The V end was cut by 2 bases, the J end by 10 bases, with 18 bases between. CDR3 DNA sequence: TGTGCCAGCAGTGAAGCTGACAGTTCTGGAGAGGAGCAGTTCTTC. Translation: CASSEADSSGEEQFF. Using reference TRBV25-1 and TRBJ2-1 for the parts outside the CDR3, the full variable domain is EADIYQTPRYLVIGTGKKITLECSQTMGHDKMYWYQQDPGMELHLIHYSYGVNSTEKGDLSSESTVSRIRTEHFPLTLESARPSHTSQYLCASSEADSSGEEQFFGPGTRLTVL.

The V and J genes are TRBV28 and TRBJ2-3, with 8 positions matching TRBD1. Losses at the gene ends were 6 bases for V and 13 bases for J; bases not matched to a gene: 12. The CDR3 extends over 13 amino acids. CDR1 MDHEN and CDR2 SYDVKM come from the germline V gene. CDR3 sequence (DNA): TGTGCCAGCAGAACGCATCAGGGGGCACGGGAGTATTTT. It encodes CASRTHQGAREYF.

This clone showed up just a few times. The rearrangement uses TRBV29-1 and TRBJ2-5, with D perhaps matching TRBD2 (6 bases). CDR3 length: 15 amino acids. The V gene's germline CDR1 is SQVTM and CDR2 ANQGSEA. V dropped 7 bases and J dropped 5 bases, with 23 bases sitting between them. The CDR3 sequence is CSGSNRVGGRETQYF. In nucleotides, the CDR3 is TGCAGCGGCTCGAATCGGGTAGGAGGGCGGGAGACCCAGTACTTC.

The chain combines TRBV5-4 with TRBJ2-1; TRBD2 matches 7 bases. This CDR3 contains 14 residues. V lost 2 bases to trimming and J lost 5 bases; unmatched junction nucleotides: 4. CDR1 and CDR2 (germline): SGHNT, YYREEE (reference sequence). CDR3 bases: TGTGCCAGCAGCTTTTCCCTAGCGGACAATGAGCAGTTCTTC. Translating it yields CASSFSLADNEQFF. Based on the CDR3 plus reference TRBV5-4 and TRBJ2-1, the full variable domain is ETGVTQSPTHLIKTRGQQVTLRCSSQSGHNTVSWYQQALGQGPQFIFQYYREEENGRGNFPPRFSGLQFPNYSSELNVNALELDDSALYLCASSFSLADNEQFFGPGTRLTVL.

The V gene is TRBV6-6, the J gene TRBJ2-1, with 11 bases fitting TRBD2. V shed 5 bases, J shed 8 bases, and the junction held 11 bases outside the gene matches. CDR3 size: 16 residues. Germline assignment: CDR1 MNHNY and CDR2 SVGAGI (reference sequence). The CDR3 spells CASSGRTSGSLYEQFF. The CDR3 region has the DNA TGTGCCAGCAGTGGCCGCACTAGCGGGAGTCTCTATGAGCAGTTCTTC.

The chain links TRBV9 to TRBJ2-1; D call uncertain. The CDR3 sequence is 14 residues long. V was clipped by 0 bases and J by 2 bases, with 6 bases between them. Germline V lookup: CDR1 SGDLS, CDR2 YYNGEE. This CDR3 reads CASSVESAYNEQFF. CDR3 nucleotides: TGTGCCAGCAGCGTAGAGAGTGCCTACAATGAGCAGTTCTTC.

This clone has a handful of counts. The chain carries TRBV13 and TRBJ2-7; D perhaps matches TRBD2 (5 bases). The V end was cut by 5 bases, the J end by 1 base, with 12 bases between. The CDR3 sequence is 14 residues long. Germline V lookup: CDR1 PRHDT, CDR2 FYEKMQ (reference sequence). CDR3 coding DNA: TGTGCCAGCAGCCGTCGGACTGATTCCTACGAGCAGTACTTC. This gives the protein CASSRRTDSYEQYF.

The chain carries TRBV2 and TRBJ2-1, with 12 bases lining up with TRBD2. Germline-derived CDR1 and CDR2 are SNHLY and FYNNEI. V gave up 4 bases and J gave up 3 bases; unmatched junction bases: 4. The CDR3 loop spans 16 amino acids. The CDR3 nucleotides are TGTGCCAGCAGTGTTACTAGCGGGAGGATCTACAATGAGCAGTTCTTC. Translated: CASSVTSGRIYNEQFF.

The gene calls are TRBV4-2 and TRBJ1-5; TRBD1 matches at 9 bases. The V segment lost 2 bases and the J segment 7 bases; nucleotides outside the gene matches: 6. The CDR3 is made up of 15 amino acids. The germline V gene has CDR1 LGHNA and CDR2 YNFKEQ. The CDR3 here is CASSQLGQGFQPQHF. The CDR3 bases are TGTGCCAGCAGCCAATTAGGACAGGGGTTCCAGCCCCAGCATTTT.

The chain has TRBV4-1 and TRBJ2-7; tentative D call: TRBD1 (6 bases). The CDR3 is 14 residues long. Germline V lookup: CDR1 MGHRA, CDR2 YSYEKL. Trimming removed 3 bases from V and 0 bases from J, with 9 bases in between. CDR3 nucleotide sequence: TGCGCCAGCAGCCAGAGGGACAACTCCTACGAGCAGTACTTC. Translating gives CASSQRDNSYEQYF.

Comment on this clone: The sample carries other DNA sequences with the same CDR3. V usage is TRBV9 and J usage is TRBJ2-2; D is perhaps TRBD1 (6 bases). V lost 2 bases to trimming and J lost 4 bases, with 6 bases between them. Germline lookup yields CDR1 SGDLS and CDR2 YYNGEE. The CDR3 spans 13 residues. The CDR3 DNA is TGTGCCAGCAGCGTGGGGGCCACCGGGGAGCTGTTTTTT. It codes for CASSVGATGELFF.

The chain is built from TRBV30 and TRBJ1-2, with 7 nucleotides matching TRBD1. After removal of 3 bases from V and 2 bases from J, the junction contained 6 bases not matched to a gene. Per the germline V gene, CDR1 is GTSNPN and CDR2 is SVGIG (reference sequence). The CDR3 is made up of 14 amino acids. In DNA, the CDR3 is TGTGCCTGGAGCGAACCGGACAGGAACTATGGCTACACCTTC. It specifies CAWSEPDRNYGYTF.

In its sample, this clone was seen a few times. The chain joins TRBV29-1 to TRBJ2-7; 7 bases align to TRBD1. The J segment lost 4 bases and the V segment lost 6 bases, leaving 9 bases of the junction unmatched. This CDR3 is built from 13 residues. Germline V lookup: CDR1 SQVTM, CDR2 ANQGSEA. CDR3 sequence reads: CSVVPTGEYEQYF. The CDR3 DNA reads as TGCAGCGTCGTACCTACAGGGGAGTACGAGCAGTACTTC.

This clone has more than one count but fewer than ten. The CDR3 is CASSLGGRAYEQFF. The CDR3 nucleotides read TGTGCCAGCAGCTTGGGGGGGAGAGCGTATGAGCAGTTCTTC. The rearrangement links TRBV7-2 to TRBJ2-1, with TRBD2 identical over 7 bases. CDR3 size: 14 residues. CDR1 is SGHTA, CDR2 FQGNSA, per germline. V gave up 3 bases and J gave up 8 bases; unmatched junction bases: 7. The full variable domain, completed using reference TRBV7-2 and TRBJ2-1, is GAGVSQSPSNKVTEKGKDVELRCDPISGHTALYWYRQSLGQGLEFLIYFQGNSAPDKSGLPSDRFSAERTGGSVSTLTIQRTQQEDSAVYLCASSLGGRAYEQFFGPGTRLTVL.

This clone was detected a few times. This chain links TRBV25-1 with TRBJ2-3; D possibly corresponds to TRBD1 (6 bases). V lost 8 bases, J lost 4 bases, and 16 bases lay in between. The CDR3 is 14 amino acids. The germline V gene has CDR1 MGHDK and CDR2 SYGVNS. The CDR3 coding sequence is TGTGCCAGCGAGGGTCCTTGGGGGCCAGATACGCAGTATTTT. Translation gives CASEGPWGPDTQYF.

In DNA form, the CDR3 reads TGTGCCACCAGCAGAGACCCCGGGGACTCAGGAAACACCATATATTTT. Its translation: CATSRDPGDSGNTIYF. V is TRBV15 and J is TRBJ1-3, with D perhaps TRBD1 (5 bases). Germline V gene sequence: CDR1 LNHNV, CDR2 YYDKDF (reference sequence). The CDR3 loop spans 16 amino acids. The V and J ends lost 0 bases and 4 bases respectively, with 13 bases between them.

The rearrangement uses TRBV5-1 and TRBJ2-5; TRBD1 matches at 9 bases. Germline V gives CDR1 SGHRS, CDR2 YFSETQ. The CDR3 covers 15 residues. V gave up 0 bases and J gave up 5 bases; unmatched junction bases: 5. The CDR3 coding sequence is TGCGCCAGCAGCTTGGGGGACAGGGACGGGGAGACCCAGTACTTC. Protein: CASSLGDRDGETQYF.

This clone was counted only a few times. The CDR3 here is CASSPLEREGDEQFF. Written as DNA, the CDR3 is TGTGCCAGCTCACCACTCGAGCGGGAGGGAGATGAGCAGTTCTTC. The genes are TRBV18 and TRBJ2-1; 10 nucleotides agree with TRBD2. The trim removed 1 base at V and 8 bases at J, leaving 5 bases unmatched. The CDR3 runs to 15 residues. Germline assignment: CDR1 KGHSH and CDR2 LQKENI.

The rearrangement uses TRBV7-9 and TRBJ2-3, with 10 positions matching TRBD1. Germline loops: CDR1 SEHNR, CDR2 FQNEAQ (reference sequence). The length of the CDR3 is 15 residues. J gave up 5 bases and V 5 bases, and 7 bases lay outside the gene matches. The CDR3 DNA reads TGTGCCAGCAGCGCGACAGGGGGCGGTCAAGATACGCAGTATTTT. This encodes CASSATGGGQDTQYF.

This clone appeared a few times. This chain connects TRBV30 to TRBJ2-5, with a possible D match to TRBD2 (6 bases). The V and J ends lost 2 bases and 4 bases respectively, with 8 bases between them. This CDR3 is built from 12 residues. Germline CDR1 reads GTSNPN; CDR2 reads SVGIG (reference sequence). DNA for the CDR3: TGTGCCTGGAGTCCTAGCGCAGAGACCCAGTACTTC. Translated, it gives CAWSPSAETQYF.